The sequence of this T cell receptor beta chain was determined in a study of human T cells and chemical hapten exposure. Original data processing: A per-sample median of around 88,000 TCRs was observed, with counts ranging from 23,224 to 690,600. TCRdb reprocessed the RACE reads with MiXCR, giving one entry per CDR3 protein. Clone size and V and J calls follow TCRdb, not the original study. The profile shows around 76,000 distinct CDR3 sequences, around 11% of them singletons. The sample's time point: patch test 1, 2 weeks after DPC sensitization. Noted treatment: therapeutic diphenylcyclopropenone sensitization with weekly scalp DPC. V lost 6 bases to trimming and J lost 1 base; unmatched junction nucleotides: 15. Germline values: CDR1 DFQATT, CDR2 SNEGSKA (reference sequence). This CDR3 spans 17 amino acids.

The material sequenced was whole blood, taken in connection with sensitization to the hapten diphenylcyclopropenone (DPC). This TCR derives from a woman between 55 and 75 years old with alopecia areata. Some clones in this sample may be carry-over from other donors' samples. The V gene is TRBV20-1, the J gene TRBJ1-1; 9 nucleotides align to TRBD1. The CDR3 DNA follows: TGCAGTGCATCAACCCCCGGGACAGGGAGTGGGAACACTGAAGCTTTCTTT. It translates to CSASTPGTGSGNTEAFF.